The next 16 T cell receptor beta chains were all read from a single sample in a study of blood T cells in healthy people across ages. For the second PCR, which ran for about 7 to 11 cycles, a sample-barcoded 5' primer and a J-beta primer mix were used. A single record per CDR3 protein comes from TCRdb applying MiXCR to the 5' RACE reads. The sample lists 1,800,000 or so distinct CDR3 sequences; about 39% were seen once. Sequencing was done on a sample of blood. The origin of the receptors is a human donor in good health.

This clonotype was seen a few times. This chain links TRBV12-3 or TRBV12-4 with TRBJ2-1; 7 nucleotides match TRBD1. V lost 6 bases to trimming and J lost 8 bases; unmatched junction nucleotides: 16. This CDR3 has 16 amino acids. The CDR3 DNA reads as TGTGCCAGCAGCTCCGACAGGGAAAGCTATCTGGATGAGCAGTTCTTC. As protein: CASSSDRESYLDEQFF.

The chain couples TRBV12-1 to TRBJ1-5; whether TRBD1, the table's D call, matches the DNA was not checked. TRBV12-1 constitutes a pseudogene. The CDR3 sequence is 14 residues long. CDR3 region: CASSWLWGSQPQHF. The CDR3 DNA reads TGTGCCAGCAGCTGGTTGTGGGGGAGTCAGCCCCAGCATTTT.

The J gene is TRBJ1-6, the V gene TRBV20-1; 9 nucleotides line up with TRBD1. Germline-derived CDR1 and CDR2 are DFQATT and SNEGSKA (reference sequence). This CDR3 comprises 15 residues. Trimming at V came to 0 bases and at J to 9 bases, leaving 6 bases not matched to a gene. This chain's CDR3 is CSARDAGQGGSPLHF. CDR3 sequence (DNA): TGCAGTGCTAGAGATGCGGGACAGGGTGGTTCACCCCTCCACTTT.

CDR3 nucleotide sequence: TGTGCCAGCTCCCCTCAAGCAGGGGGTCAGCCCCAGCATTTT. Translated, it gives CASSPQAGGQPQHF. The J gene is TRBJ1-5, the V gene TRBV18, with 7 bases matching TRBD1. V shed 6 bases and J 6 bases; nucleotides not matched to a gene: 8. Germline assignment: CDR1 KGHSH and CDR2 LQKENI. This CDR3 has 14 residues.

The rearrangement joins TRBV6-2 or TRBV6-3 to TRBJ1-2; possibly TRBD1 for D (5 bases). V was cut by 5 bases and J by 2 bases, with 27 bases left in between. The CDR3 length is 19 residues. Germline loops: CDR1 MNHEY, CDR2 SVGEGT. The chain's CDR3 is CASSKSPFTDRLRNYGYTF. CDR3 coding DNA: TGTGCCAGCAGTAAATCCCCATTCACCGACAGACTCAGAAACTATGGCTACACCTTC.

The V call is TRBV11-2, the J call TRBJ2-7; D perhaps matches TRBD2 (6 bases). Germline-derived CDR1 and CDR2 are SGHAT and FQNNGV. The V and J ends lost 5 bases and 5 bases respectively, with 16 bases between them. CDR3 size: 14 residues. CDR3: CASSNDGRWDEQYF. For the CDR3, the DNA is TGTGCCAGCAGCAATGACGGGAGATGGGACGAGCAGTACTTC.

There are a few counts of this clonotype. The rearrangement links TRBV6-1 to TRBJ2-7; 12 bases agree with TRBD1. Trimming took 8 bases from V and 2 from J; bases not matched to a gene: 16. This CDR3 is built from 18 residues. The germline gives CDR1 MNHNS, CDR2 SASEGT. CDR3 sequence reads: CASGAGTGGWREAYEQYF. CDR3 nucleotides: TGTGCCAGCGGTGCGGGGACAGGGGGCTGGAGAGAAGCCTACGAGCAGTACTTC.

V gene TRBV20-1 combines with J gene TRBJ1-2; D perhaps matches TRBD1 (5 bases). Germline CDR1 DFQATT, CDR2 SNEGSKA (reference sequence). CDR3 length equals 14 residues. Between the trimmed V and J ends, which lost 1 base and 4 bases, there was a span of 13 bases. CDR3 sequence reads: CSARGGSRIYGYTF. DNA for the CDR3: TGCAGTGCTAGAGGGGGGTCACGGATCTATGGCTACACCTTC.

In this sample, this clonotype turned up many times. The rearrangement uses TRBV7-9 and TRBJ2-7; D remains unclear. The length of the CDR3 is 14 residues. Between the trimmed V and J ends, which lost 2 bases and 2 bases, there was a span of 10 bases. Germline V gives CDR1 SEHNR, CDR2 FQNEAQ (reference sequence). This CDR3 reads CASSLYRSTYEQYF. CDR3 sequence (DNA): TGTGCCAGCAGCTTATATCGCAGCACCTACGAGCAGTACTTC.

This clonotype turned up a few times. This chain joins TRBV25-1 and TRBJ1-6; no clear D gene. Trimming removed 0 bases from V and 14 bases from J, with 11 bases in between. CDR3 length equals 13 residues. The germline CDR1 and CDR2 sequences are MGHDK and SYGVNS. The CDR3 DNA is TGTGCCAGCAGTGAATATGCGGCCATTACCCTCCACTTT. It specifies CASSEYAAITLHF.

This clonotype occurred a few times. This chain connects TRBV11-2 to TRBJ1-1, with TRBD1 as a possible D gene (6 bases). The germline V gene has CDR1 SGHAT and CDR2 FQNNGV. The CDR3 spans 17 residues. The V gene lost 3 bases and the J gene lost 3 bases, with 20 bases spanning the gap. CDR3 DNA: TGTGCCAGCAGCTTGGGGTTACAGGGCCGAGTGTACACTGAAGCTTTCTTT. Its protein is CASSLGLQGRVYTEAFF.

This clonotype has only a few counts. The chain has TRBV18 and TRBJ2-7; 12 bases match TRBD2. Germline assignment: CDR1 KGHSH and CDR2 LQKENI. Trimming cost V 1 base and J 1 base; bases outside gene matches: 5. The CDR3 spans 17 residues. This CDR3 reads CASSPQASGGASYEQYF. The CDR3 DNA sequence: TGTGCCAGCTCACCACAAGCTAGCGGGGGGGCATCCTACGAGCAGTACTTC.

The rearrangement uses TRBV18 and TRBJ2-5; D may correspond to TRBD1 or TRBD2 (5 bases each). The closer fit of TRBJ2-7 to the DNA end suggests the J call may be wrong. Per germline, CDR1 KGHSH and CDR2 LQKENI. CDR3 length: 15 residues. The CDR3 protein is CASSPLRGAEYEQYF. DNA of the CDR3: TGTGCCAGCTCACCACTTAGAGGGGCGGAATACGAGCAGTACTTC.

A few counts support this clonotype. This chain connects TRBV9 to TRBJ2-3, with D possibly matching TRBD2 (5 bases). Per germline, CDR1 SGDLS and CDR2 YYNGEE. Trimming shortened V by 3 bases and J by 4 bases, and 15 bases separated the two germline ends. This CDR3 is built from 15 residues. The CDR3 DNA reads as TGTGCCAGCAGCGCGGACTTCCTTAAGGCAGATACGCAGTATTTT. Its protein is CASSADFLKADTQYF.

J is TRBJ2-3 and V is TRBV6-5, with a weak D call TRBD2 (7 bases). The CDR3 sequence is 15 residues long. Germline V gene lookup returns CDR1 MNHEY and CDR2 SVGAGI. V was clipped by 2 bases and J by 5 bases, with 14 bases between them. Here the CDR3 DNA reads TGTGCCAGCAGTTACACGAGGGGGGGCGAAGATACGCAGTATTTT. Translation: CASSYTRGGEDTQYF.

The rearrangement uses TRBV28 and TRBJ1-1; possibly TRBD1 for D (5 bases). V was cut by 0 bases and J by 1 base, with 9 bases left in between. The length of the CDR3 is 15 residues. Germline V CDR1 and CDR2: MDHEN, SYDVKM. The CDR3 DNA reads as TGTGCCAGCAGTTTATGGACGGGGCCGAACACTGAAGCTTTCTTT. Its protein is CASSLWTGPNTEAFF.